The rows below give T cell receptor beta chains drawn from one sample of a study of blood T cells in healthy people across ages. TCRdb passed the 5' RACE reads through MiXCR, listing each CDR3 protein once. The sample consists of approximately 900,000 distinct CDR3 sequences, about 48% of them appearing once. The sample consisted of blood. These TCRs come from a man aged 25-45 years in good health. Each CDR3 is given without its conserved first and last residue.

V gene,CDR3 protein
TRBV28,ASTPGASYNSPLH
TRBV20-1,SARPQGTVSYEQY
TRBV29-1,SVGADLSPYEQY
TRBV7-2,ASSLEGQGLNQPQH
TRBV6-5,ASSYSGGASLTQY
TRBV5-6,ASRQGQGAYRKLF
TRBV6-1,ASSEVRGQDNYGYT
TRBV20-1,SARGGVDNSPLH
TRBV24-1,ATSEGGSQPQH
TRBV11-2,ASNLDWTEDTQY
TRBV10-3,AISEGTSNEQF
TRBV5-1,ASSLDWYNTEAF
TRBV4-2,ASSLRTSVGSSSYEQY
TRBV20-1,SAIPAMEGNEQF
TRBV24-1,ATSDRTEYTDTQY
TRBV5-6,ASSHDRGRTYNSPLH
TRBV20-1,SARDRVGSPLH
TRBV3-1,ASSQGHRGSPLH
TRBV2,ASSEASRGPREQY
TRBV6-6,ASSYASVREQF
TRBV14,ASSQDCSGGYNEQF
TRBV7-2,ASSLSKDSGGADTQY
TRBV7-2,ASSLEVAVFFEQF
TRBV29-1,SVELAARDTEAF
TRBV6-6,ASSDFLGGEQY